Following are 28 T cell receptor beta chains from one sample sequenced in a study of T cells in Graves' hyperthyroidism and ophthalmopathy. RNA transcripts provided the source from which TCR beta CDR3 regions were amplified. The HTBI primer set served for first-round RT-PCR of the TCR CDR3. Via MiXCR, TCRdb re-called the multiplex PCR reads, giving one row per CDR3 protein. The sample contains 250,000 or so distinct CDR3 sequences, roughly 15% of which appear only once. The source material was blood. All receptors come from a woman aged 50 to 60 with Graves' hyperthyroidism that later progressed to Graves' ophthalmopathy.

This clonotype occurred many times. The rearrangement uses TRBV6-1 and TRBJ2-7; possible D gene TRBD1, 6 bases. This CDR3 contains 14 residues. Trimming pared 8 bases from V and 5 bases from J, leaving 19 bases between. Germline V CDR1 and CDR2: MNHNS, SASEGT. The CDR3 DNA sequence: TGTGCCAGCTCCTCTAGGGGGTCCGTCGACGAGCAGTACTTC. It encodes CASSSRGSVDEQYF.

The chain combines TRBV6-1 with TRBJ1-5, with D hard to call. CDR1 MNHNS and CDR2 SASEGT come from the germline V gene. The V end was cut by 5 bases, the J end by 7 bases, with 18 bases between. The CDR3 consists of 15 residues. CDR3 sequence (DNA): TGTGCCAGCAGTTCACCGGACTTTGTCGCGCAGCCCCAGCATTTT. Its protein product is CASSSPDFVAQPQHF.

The chain uses TRBV6-1 and TRBJ2-1; no definite D call. V was clipped by 5 bases and J by 7 bases, with 9 bases between them. The germline V gene encodes CDR1 MNHNS and CDR2 SASEGT. This CDR3 comprises 12 residues. The CDR3, as DNA: TGTGCCAGCAGTCCAATAGCTAATGAGCAGTTCTTC. Residues: CASSPIANEQFF.

This clonotype came up many times. This rearrangement joins TRBV27 to TRBJ2-7; maybe TRBD1 (5 bases). The germline V gene encodes CDR1 MNHEY and CDR2 SMNVEV (reference sequence). Between the trimmed V and J ends, which lost 1 base and 5 bases, there was a span of 21 bases. The CDR3 spans 17 residues. CDR3 nucleotides: TGTGCCAGCAGTTTATGGGGCCACCCGAGGAGCAGAGACGAGCAGTACTTC. Translation: CASSLWGHPRSRDEQYF.

This clonotype was observed many times. V and J are TRBV2 and TRBJ2-4; D uncertain. Germline CDR1 reads SNHLY; CDR2 reads FYNNEI. The V gene lost 3 bases and the J gene lost 0 bases, with 9 bases spanning the gap. The CDR3 runs to 15 residues. The CDR3 DNA follows: TGTGCCAGCAGTGATAGCCTTTTAGCCAAAAACATTCAGTACTTC. It encodes CASSDSLLAKNIQYF.

The chain employs TRBV7-9 and TRBJ2-4, with 7 bases lining up with TRBD2. The V gene end was trimmed by 5 bases and the J gene end by 0 bases; junction bases not matched to a gene: 16. CDR1 and CDR2 (germline): SEHNR, FQNEAQ (reference sequence). The CDR3 runs 19 residues. In nucleotides, the CDR3 is TGTGCCAGCAGCCAGCCGGGGGGAGGAGGAGGCCTAGCCAAAAACATTCAGTACTTC. This sequence encodes CASSQPGGGGGLAKNIQYF.

As concerns this clonotype: One junction end disagrees with the germline gene, perhaps due to a read error. This sequence joins TRBV5-6 and TRBJ2-3; D gene uncertain. This CDR3 has 14 residues. CDR1 is SGHDT, CDR2 YYEEEE, per germline. As DNA, the CDR3 is TGTGCCAGCAGCGATGCGGTCTCCCCAGATATGCAGTATTTT. Translated: CASSDAVSPDMQYF.

There are many counts of this clonotype. V and J are TRBV20-1 and TRBJ1-1; D is perhaps TRBD1 (6 bases). CDR1 and CDR2 from the germline V gene are DFQATT and SNEGSKA (reference sequence). This CDR3 is 17 amino acids long. V was shortened by 3 bases and J by 0 bases, with 20 bases between the two germline ends. In nucleotides, the CDR3 is TGCAGTGCTAGTCCCCGGACAGCTCTAGGGGTGAACACTGAAGCTTTCTTT. Amino acid sequence: CSASPRTALGVNTEAFF.

Many counts were recorded for this clonotype. The chain is built from TRBV2 and TRBJ1-1, with TRBD1 as a possible D gene (6 bases). The CDR3 has 15 residues. The ends were cut back, 7 bases at V and 0 bases at J, with 15 bases in the middle. Germline V gene data show CDR1 as SNHLY and CDR2 as FYNNEI. The CDR3 nucleotides read TGTGCCAGCACGCACAGGGCAATCATGAACACTGAAGCTTTCTTT. Its translation is CASTHRAIMNTEAFF.

This chain joins TRBV6-1 and TRBJ1-6; 9 nucleotides match TRBD1. J lost 10 bases, V lost 5 bases, and 9 bases had no gene match. The CDR3 is 15 residues long. The V gene's germline CDR1 is MNHNS and CDR2 SASEGT. CDR3 residues: CASSRPGQGGSPLHF. The CDR3 nucleotides read TGTGCCAGCAGTCGCCCGGGACAGGGCGGATCACCCCTCCACTTT.

This clonotype was found many times. The chain couples TRBV4-1 to TRBJ1-5; D is possibly TRBD1 (6 bases). This CDR3 is 15 amino acids long. Germline CDR1 reads MGHRA; CDR2 reads YSYEKL. Deletions cut 1 base from V and 6 bases from J, with 13 bases between. CDR3: CASSQVGQGRQPQHF. In DNA, the CDR3 is TGCGCCAGCAGCCAAGTCGGTCAGGGGCGTCAGCCCCAGCATTTT.

This clonotype came up many times. The chain carries TRBV28 and TRBJ2-2; D is unresolved. V lost 10 bases and J 0 bases, leaving 9 bases between the germline ends. CDR1 MDHEN and CDR2 SYDVKM come from the germline V gene. The CDR3 consists of 13 residues. The CDR3 is CATLTPNTGELFF. The CDR3 coding sequence is TGTGCCACCCTGACACCGAACACCGGGGAGCTGTTTTTT. Combining the CDR3 with reference TRBV28 and TRBJ2-2 gives the whole variable domain DVKVTQSSRYLVKRTGEKVFLECVQDMDHENMFWYRQDPGLGLRLIYFSYDVKMKEKGDIPEGYSVSREKKERFSLILESASTNQTSMYLCATLTPNTGELFFGEGSRLTVL.

This clonotype was seen repeatedly, ten times or more. This chain connects TRBV2 to TRBJ2-7; D could derive from TRBD1 or TRBD2 (6 bases each). CDR1 and CDR2 from the germline V gene are SNHLY and FYNNEI. The CDR3 sequence is 14 residues long. V was clipped by 6 bases and J by 0 bases, with 12 bases between them. The CDR3 DNA follows: TGTGCCAGCAGCCCTAGGGGGGACTCCTACGAGCAGTACTTC. Protein product: CASSPRGDSYEQYF.

Here the CDR3 DNA reads TGTGCCAGCAGTGGCAAGGGGAGCTCCTATAATTCACCCCTCCACTTT. Translation gives CASSGKGSSYNSPLHF. The chain recombines TRBV2 with TRBJ1-6; tentatively, D is TRBD1 (5 bases). The CDR3 runs 16 residues. The V gene lost 4 bases and the J gene lost 0 bases, with 10 bases spanning the gap. Germline V lookup: CDR1 SNHLY, CDR2 FYNNEI.

V is TRBV12-3 or TRBV12-4 and J is TRBJ1-1, with D perhaps matching TRBD1 (5 bases). V was trimmed by 8 bases and J by 5 bases, leaving 15 bases between them. The CDR3 has 13 residues. For the CDR3, the DNA is TGTGCCAGCCTCCCCGGGGCCGGGACTGAAGCTTTCTTT. The encoded protein is CASLPGAGTEAFF.

In its sample, this clonotype was seen many times. The gene calls are TRBV28 and TRBJ1-2; no firm D call. Per the germline V gene, CDR1 is MDHEN and CDR2 is SYDVKM. Trimming took off 3 bases at V and 5 bases at J, with 10 bases between the two ends. This CDR3 spans 13 amino acids. The CDR3 coding sequence is TGTGCCAGCAGTTTCATCCGGCAATATGGCTACACCTTC. Its protein product is CASSFIRQYGYTF.

In this sample, this clonotype turned up many times. The genes are TRBV2 and TRBJ1-1; 9 bases line up with TRBD1. Germline CDR1 and CDR2: SNHLY and FYNNEI. With 8 bases clipped from V and 4 bases from J, the junction kept 5 bases outside the gene matches. The CDR3 is made up of 13 amino acids. CDR3 in amino acids: CASRDRVSTEAFF. In DNA form, the CDR3 reads TGTGCCAGCCGGGACAGGGTGAGCACTGAAGCTTTCTTT. The complete variable domain, with remaining parts taken from reference TRBV2 and TRBJ1-1, reads EPEVTQTPSHQVTQMGQEVILRCVPISNHLYFYWYRQILGQKVEFLVSFYNNEISEKSEIFDDQFSVERPDGSNFTLKIRSTKLEDSAMYFCASRDRVSTEAFFGQGTRLTVV.

This clonotype was counted a single time. This chain connects TRBV29-1 to TRBJ2-5; 8 bases are a match to TRBD1. The V and J ends lost 7 bases and 14 bases, in that order; junction bases with no gene match: 12. The length of the CDR3 is 11 residues. Germline-derived CDR1 and CDR2 are SQVTM and ANQGSEA. CDR3 nucleotides: TGCAGCGGGGAGACACGGGACAGGATATACTTC. It specifies CSGETRDRIYF.

The sample holds many counts of this clonotype. The chain recombines TRBV3-1 with TRBJ2-7; TRBD2 matches at 12 bases. The trim removed 4 bases at V and 4 bases at J, leaving 5 bases unmatched. The length of the CDR3 is 15 residues. Per the germline V gene, CDR1 is LGHDT and CDR2 is YNNKEL (reference sequence). CDR3 sequence reads: CASSPSGRAGYEQYF. The CDR3 region has the DNA TGTGCCAGCAGCCCTAGCGGGAGGGCCGGTTACGAGCAGTACTTC.

The V call is TRBV20-1, the J call TRBJ1-1; no clear D gene. CDR1 DFQATT and CDR2 SNEGSKA come from the germline V gene (reference sequence). V dropped 5 bases and J dropped 0 bases, with 10 bases sitting between them. CDR3 length: 13 residues. In nucleotides, the CDR3 is TGCAGTGCTTCCCCTCCCTTGAACACTGAAGCTTTCTTT. Encoded protein: CSASPPLNTEAFF.

This clonotype was found many times. The chain couples TRBV27 to TRBJ2-1; D gene unclear. Trimming left V 2 bases short and J 2 bases short, with 10 bases between. The CDR3 contains 15 residues. Germline V gives CDR1 MNHEY, CDR2 SMNVEV (reference sequence). As DNA, the CDR3 is TGTGCCAGCAGTTTAAGGCAGCCTACCTACAATGAGCAGTTCTTC. It yields the protein CASSLRQPTYNEQFF.

This clonotype was counted once. This chain links TRBV18 with TRBJ2-3, with a tentative D call TRBD1 (6 bases). Deletions cut 2 bases from V and 1 base from J, with 10 bases between. From germline, CDR1 is KGHSH and CDR2 LQKENI. This CDR3 comprises 15 residues. CDR3 DNA: TGTGCCAGCTCACCAGGCCCAGGGGGCACAGATACGCAGTATTTT. It translates to CASSPGPGGTDTQYF.

This clonotype has ten or more counts. The rearrangement uses TRBV20-1 and TRBJ2-1; TRBD2 matches at 9 bases. CDR1 is DFQATT, CDR2 SNEGSKA, per germline (reference sequence). The V segment lost 5 bases and the J segment 10 bases; nucleotides outside the gene matches: 15. The CDR3 extends over 15 amino acids. The CDR3 DNA reads TGCAGTGCTCCCACGGCGGCGGGAGGGCCCATCGAGCAGTTCTTC. It specifies CSAPTAAGGPIEQFF.

This clonotype has a count of ten or more. The chain recombines TRBV5-1 with TRBJ2-3, with D unresolved. V lost 0 bases to trimming and J lost 6 bases, with 14 bases between them. The CDR3 totals 15 residues. Germline lookup yields CDR1 SGHRS and CDR2 YFSETQ. For the CDR3, the DNA is TGCGCCAGCAGCTTGGTGGGCACCCTAGGGGATACGCAGTATTTT. Translating gives CASSLVGTLGDTQYF.

This clonotype was picked up many times. The chain is built from TRBV30 and TRBJ1-6; 8 positions agree with TRBD1. Germline V gene lookup returns CDR1 GTSNPN and CDR2 SVGIG (reference sequence). V lost 8 bases to trimming and J lost 7 bases; unmatched junction nucleotides: 7. The CDR3 runs to 13 residues. CDR3 DNA: TGTGCCCGAGAGACAGGGGACAATTCACCCCTCCACTTT. Residues: CARETGDNSPLHF.

This clonotype was seen repeatedly, ten times or more. The chain recombines TRBV10-2 with TRBJ2-3; 8 positions agree with TRBD2. Germline lookup yields CDR1 WSHSY and CDR2 SAAADI. The CDR3 contains 15 residues. V lost 8 bases and J lost 1; bases outside the gene matches: 8. CDR3 protein: CASAALLAGTDTQYF. In DNA form, the CDR3 reads TGCGCCAGCGCCGCCTTACTAGCGGGCACAGATACGCAGTATTTT.

Many counts were recorded for this clonotype. J is TRBJ1-2 and V is TRBV6-5; a weak D match, TRBD1 (6 bases). Trimming removed 0 bases at V and 8 bases at J, with 16 bases between. CDR3 length: 15 amino acids. CDR1 is MNHEY, CDR2 SVGAGI, per germline. The CDR3 loop is CASSYSGAPLEGYTF. Here the CDR3 DNA reads TGTGCCAGCAGTTACTCGGGGGCGCCTCTGGAGGGCTACACCTTC.

This clonotype was recorded many times. As DNA, the CDR3 is TGTGCCAGCAGTTACGCCGGGGCTAATTCCAACGAGCAGTACTTC. Translation: CASSYAGANSNEQYF. The V gene is TRBV6-5, the J gene TRBJ2-7; either TRBD1 or TRBD2 may supply D (5 bases each). CDR3 size: 15 residues. Trimming removed 2 bases from V and 5 bases from J, with 16 bases in between. CDR1 and CDR2 (germline): MNHEY, SVGAGI.